Each of the 27 T cell receptor beta chains below was sequenced from the same sample in a study of cytomegalovirus exposure and HLA in healthy donors. Here immunoSEQ multiplex PCR was the method, and the copy in TCRdb shows in-frame clones only, minus some. The table has around 250,000 clones, roughly 90% seen once. The sequenced material came from PBMCs. These receptors were collected from a woman between 18 and 30 years old in good health and CMV-seronegative.

The chain combines TRBV7-9 with TRBJ2-7; 8 bases fit TRBD1. The V segment lost 4 bases and the J segment 2 bases; nucleotides outside the gene matches: 4. Germline V lookup: CDR1 SEHNR, CDR2 FQNEAQ (reference sequence). The CDR3 spans 14 residues. The CDR3: CASSYQGAPYEQYV. CDR3 nucleotide sequence: TGTGCCAGCAGCTATCAGGGGGCCCCCTACGAGCAGTACGTC.

The rearrangement links TRBV6-5 to TRBJ1-2, with 7 bases identical to TRBD1. J lost 4 bases, V lost 6 bases, and 2 bases had no gene match. The germline gives CDR1 MNHEY, CDR2 SVGAGI. The length of the CDR3 is 12 residues. DNA of the CDR3: TGTGCCAGCAGGGGGACAGCCTATGGCTACACCTTC. Protein product: CASRGTAYGYTF.

This rearrangement joins TRBV10-2 to TRBJ2-1; TRBD2 might be the D (6 bases). V was clipped by 3 bases and J by 4 bases, with 16 bases between them. Germline loops: CDR1 WSHSY, CDR2 SAAADI. There are 16 residues in the CDR3. The CDR3 nucleotides are TGCGCCAGCAGTGAAGTTGGGCCCCGGGAGTACAATGAGCAGTTCTTC. As protein: CASSEVGPREYNEQFF.

The CDR3 region is CASSWAGETQYF. CDR3 in DNA: TGCGCCAGCAGCTGGGCGGGAGAGACCCAGTACTTC. The chain has TRBV5-1 and TRBJ2-5; a weak D match, TRBD2 (5 bases). The CDR3 runs 12 residues. The germline gives CDR1 SGHRS, CDR2 YFSETQ. V was clipped by 3 bases and J by 4 bases, with 7 bases between them.

This chain uses TRBV7-8 with TRBJ2-4, with TRBD2 identical over 13 bases. Trimming took 4 bases from V and 8 from J; bases not matched to a gene: 5. Germline CDR1 reads SGHVS; CDR2 reads FQNEAQ. The CDR3 extends over 15 amino acids. CDR3 sequence reads: CASSSGTSGADIQYF. CDR3 nucleotide sequence: TGTGCCAGCAGCTCCGGGACTAGCGGGGCGGACATTCAGTACTTC.

This sequence joins TRBV5-8 and TRBJ1-4; D is unresolved. The CDR3 is 14 amino acids. The V gene's germline CDR1 is SGHTS and CDR2 YDEGEE. V gave up 1 base and J gave up 8 bases, with 12 bases separating them. The CDR3 here is CASSLRQVAEKLFF. The CDR3 DNA is TGTGCCAGCAGCTTGAGGCAGGTGGCGGAAAAACTGTTTTTT.

J is TRBJ2-7 and V is TRBV28; D call uncertain. This CDR3 is 13 amino acids long. Trimming cost V 2 bases and J 3 bases, with 8 bases left between them. CDR1 is MDHEN, CDR2 SYDVKM, per germline. CDR3 nucleotides: TGTGCCAGCAGTTTAGCGGCCCACTACGAGCAGTACGTC. Its translation: CASSLAAHYEQYV.

Worth noting for this clone: At one end, the junction sequence differs from germline, possibly due to a read error. J is TRBJ1-1 and V is TRBV28, with 8 bases fitting TRBD1. The V gene's germline CDR1 is MDHEN and CDR2 SYDVKM. The CDR3 is 14 residues long. The CDR3 here is CASRYRGMKTEAFF. CDR3 nucleotides: TGTGCCAGCAGATACAGGGGGATGAAGACTGAAGCTTTCTTT.

The chain recombines TRBV10-3 with TRBJ2-2; D unresolved. The CDR3 extends over 14 amino acids. V was clipped by 10 bases and J by 0 bases, with 12 bases between them. Germline V gives CDR1 ENHRY, CDR2 SYGVKD. The CDR3 DNA reads as TGTGCCACCCGAGAGGTTACGAACACCGGGGAGCTGTTTTTT. Residues: CATREVTNTGELFF.

The chain joins TRBV14 to TRBJ1-2; D uncertain. Trimming stripped 3 bases from V and 5 bases from J, with 19 bases between. Germline CDR1 reads SGHDN; CDR2 reads FVKESK. This CDR3 has 16 amino acids. The CDR3 nucleotides read TGTGCCAGCAGCCATACGTTAAGAGGAGTTCTTTATGGCTACACCTTC. This gives the protein CASSHTLRGVLYGYTF.

J is TRBJ1-5 and V is TRBV7-2; D gene uncertain. Germline V gives CDR1 SGHTA, CDR2 FQGNSA. This CDR3 has 13 amino acids. V was trimmed by 9 bases and J by 6 bases, leaving 15 bases between them. CDR3 amino acids: CASTSTRGQPQHF. The CDR3 region has the DNA TGTGCCAGTACGTCCACCCGGGGTCAGCCCCAGCATTTT.

CDR3 nucleotides: TGTGCCAGTAGTATTTCAGGGGTGGGGACTGAAGCTTTCTTT. As protein: CASSISGVGTEAFF. The V and J genes are TRBV19 and TRBJ1-1; D might be TRBD1 (6 bases). Trimming took off 3 bases at V and 5 bases at J, with 13 bases between the two ends. Per the germline V gene, CDR1 is LNHDA and CDR2 is SQIVND (reference sequence). CDR3 length: 14 residues.

The J gene is TRBJ2-3, the V gene TRBV7-2, with TRBD2 as a possible D gene (7 bases). Germline loops: CDR1 SGHTA, CDR2 FQGNSA. There are 16 residues in the CDR3. Trimming stripped 3 bases from V and 0 bases from J, with 13 bases between. The CDR3 nucleotides read TGTGCCAGCAGCTTGGGAGGGACAACTAGCACAGATACGCAGTATTTT. It codes for CASSLGGTTSTDTQYF.

This chain uses TRBV4-1 with TRBJ2-2; 8 positions agree with TRBD2. Per the germline V gene, CDR1 is MGHRA and CDR2 is YSYEKL. This CDR3 has 16 amino acids. With V trimmed by 8 bases and J by 0 bases, 8 bases remained unmatched. The CDR3 region has the DNA TGCGCCAGCGGGCAAGGTAGCGGGGCGAACACCGGGGAGCTGTTTTTT. Its protein product is CASGQGSGANTGELFF.

V usage is TRBV6-1 and J usage is TRBJ2-1, with 8 bases identical to TRBD1. The germline V gene encodes CDR1 MNHNS and CDR2 SASEGT. V shed 6 bases, J shed 12 bases, and the junction held 10 bases outside the gene matches. The CDR3 is 13 amino acids. In nucleotides, the CDR3 is TGTGCCAGCAGGGGGGGACAGGCGAAATCGCAGTTCTTC. It encodes CASRGGQAKSQFF.

The chain links TRBV7-8 to TRBJ1-1; D not certain. V gave up 5 bases and J gave up 6 bases, with 13 bases separating them. This CDR3 is 13 amino acids long. Germline V gene data show CDR1 as SGHVS and CDR2 as FQNEAQ. Here the CDR3 DNA reads TGTGCCAGCAGCCCGAGTCGGGTAGCTGAAGCTTTCTTT. It encodes CASSPSRVAEAFF.

The rearrangement uses TRBV28 and TRBJ1-5; TRBD1 matches at 7 bases. Unmatched junction bases numbered 9, after V lost 5 bases and J lost 2 bases. Looked up from germline, CDR1 is MDHEN and CDR2 is SYDVKM. This CDR3 spans 16 amino acids. CDR3 loop: CASSTNRGLGNQPQHF. The CDR3 nucleotides are TGTGCCAGCAGTACCAACAGGGGTTTGGGCAATCAGCCCCAGCATTTT.

The rearrangement joins TRBV5-6 to TRBJ2-6; 7 nucleotides align to TRBD1. The J segment lost 5 bases and the V segment lost 5 bases, leaving 16 bases of the junction unmatched. This CDR3 spans 18 amino acids. The germline CDR1 and CDR2 sequences are SGHDT and YYEEEE. Here the CDR3 DNA reads TGTGCCAGCAGACACATTGGGGGTGACAGGGCCCGGGCCAACGTCCTGACTTTC. It translates to CASRHIGGDRARANVLTF.

This rearrangement joins TRBV19 to TRBJ2-5; maybe TRBD2 (6 bases). CDR3 size: 16 residues. CDR1 is LNHDA, CDR2 SQIVND, per germline (reference sequence). Trimming removed 7 bases from V and 0 bases from J, with 18 bases in between. The CDR3 loop reads CASTPFFLAYQETQYF. CDR3 DNA sequence: TGTGCCAGTACCCCTTTCTTTCTAGCGTACCAAGAGACCCAGTACTTC.

The chain carries TRBV6-5 and TRBJ1-2, with D possibly being TRBD1 (6 bases). Germline CDR1 MNHEY, CDR2 SVGAGI. V was trimmed by 10 bases and J by 6 bases, leaving 21 bases between them. The length of the CDR3 is 14 residues. CDR3: CATLPGQRANGYTF. The DNA for the CDR3 is TGTGCCACCCTACCGGGACAAAGGGCCAATGGCTACACCTTC.

The count of this clone is one. The chain has TRBV7-3 and TRBJ1-2; no firm D call. The V gene lost 2 bases and the J gene lost 14 bases, with 15 bases spanning the gap. The CDR3 length is 12 residues. Germline loops: CDR1 SGHTA, CDR2 FQGTGA. Here the CDR3 reads CASSLGGPRATF. The CDR3 region has the DNA TGTGCCAGCAGCTTAGGCGGGCCCCGGGCTACCTTC.

This CDR3 is CASISGRENTEAFF. CDR3 nucleotide sequence: TGTGCCAGCATCTCCGGACGGGAGAACACTGAAGCTTTCTTT. The gene calls are TRBV5-6 and TRBJ1-1; no clear D gene. This CDR3 has 14 amino acids. Trimming took 6 bases from V and 1 from J, leaving 13 bases between them. CDR1 and CDR2 (germline): SGHDT, YYEEEE.

This clone has only a few counts. J is TRBJ1-6 and V is TRBV25-1; D perhaps matches TRBD1 (5 bases). The CDR3 contains 13 residues. CDR1 and CDR2 (germline): MGHDK, SYGVNS. Trimming cost V 3 bases and J 8 bases, with 8 bases left between them. The CDR3 bases are TGTGCCAGCAGTGACCAGGGTTATTCACCCCTCCACTTT. Protein product: CASSDQGYSPLHF. Looking up the rest from reference TRBV25-1 and TRBJ1-6 gives the full variable domain: EADIYQTPRYLVIGTGKKITLECSQTMGHDKMYWYQQDPGMELHLIHYSYGVNSTEKGDLSSESTVSRIRTEHFPLTLESARPSHTSQYLCASSDQGYSPLHFGNGTRLTVT.

The chain's CDR3 is CASSEDRGLGYGYTF. CDR3 nucleotides: TGTGCCAGCAGCGAGGACAGGGGACTTGGCTATGGCTACACCTTC. The chain joins TRBV7-9 to TRBJ1-2; 9 bases fit TRBD1. Germline V CDR1 and CDR2: SEHNR, FQNEAQ (reference sequence). The ends lost 5 bases at V and 4 bases at J; junction bases unmatched: 8. The CDR3 runs 15 residues.

The rearrangement joins TRBV28 to TRBJ1-5; 7 bases are a match to TRBD1. CDR1 is MDHEN, CDR2 SYDVKM, per germline. V shed 8 bases and J 5 bases; nucleotides not matched to a gene: 3. CDR3 length: 12 residues. The DNA of the CDR3 is TGTGCCAGCCGGGACAGCGATCAGCCCCAGCATTTT. It is translated as CASRDSDQPQHF.

The V call is TRBV27, the J call TRBJ1-1; 7 bases align to TRBD1. The CDR3 covers 13 residues. Germline values: CDR1 MNHEY, CDR2 SMNVEV (reference sequence). V was pared by 0 bases and J by 8 bases, with 3 bases of the junction left unmatched. Here the CDR3 DNA reads TGTGCCAGCAGTTTATCGGGACAGCCAGAAGCTTTCTTT. Its protein is CASSLSGQPEAFF.

This rearrangement joins TRBV27 to TRBJ2-6; D unclear. The ends were cut back, 2 bases at V and 0 bases at J, with 17 bases in the middle. The length of the CDR3 is 19 residues. Germline loops: CDR1 MNHEY, CDR2 SMNVEV (reference sequence). CDR3 in DNA: TGTGCCAGCAGTTTAGCCAGGCCCTATTCGTACTCTGGGGCCAACGTCCTGACTTTC. Translation gives CASSLARPYSYSGANVLTF.